One sample yielded the 31 T cell receptor beta chains listed below, sequenced in a study of T-cell reconstitution after alpha-beta-depleted transplantation in children. Unique molecular identifiers were used in preparing the TCRbeta library. Each CDR3 protein is one row after TCRdb ran MiXCR on the PCR reads. The profile covers some 200,000 distinct CDR3 sequences, with less than 8% appearing a single time and 3% to 3.5% taken by the ten largest. The sample in question was PBMCs from the stem cell graft donor, obtained from the stem cell graft. These receptors were taken from a human donor who donated a stem cell graft to a child with Wiskott-Aldrich syndrome.

In its sample, this clonotype was seen many times. This chain links TRBV12-3 or TRBV12-4 with TRBJ2-7, with 11 nucleotides matching TRBD2. The V segment lost 5 bases and the J segment 3 bases; nucleotides outside the gene matches: 3. The CDR3 runs 14 residues. CDR3 DNA: TGTGCCAGCAGTCGACTAGCGGGGTACTACGAGCAGTACTTC. Its protein is CASSRLAGYYEQYF.

This clonotype was counted many times. The J gene is TRBJ2-4, the V gene TRBV6-5; TRBD1 aligns across 8 bases. Germline trimming cut 4 bases from V and 13 bases from J; bases unmatched to any gene: 9. The CDR3 consists of 13 residues. CDR1 is MNHEY, CDR2 SVGAGI, per germline. This chain's CDR3 is CASSFRPDRDQYF. In DNA, the CDR3 is TGTGCCAGCAGTTTTCGCCCGGACAGGGACCAGTACTTC.

The V gene is TRBV6-1, the J gene TRBJ2-1; D is uncertain. V lost 5 bases and J 6 bases, leaving 17 bases between the germline ends. From germline, CDR1 is MNHNS and CDR2 SASEGT. The CDR3 spans 15 residues. CDR3 in DNA: TGTGCCAGCAGTCTAAAAAGGGTTTACGGCAATGAGCAGTTCTTC. Protein product: CASSLKRVYGNEQFF.

This clonotype was counted between two and nine times. The CDR3 coding sequence is TGTGCCAGCAGCTTAGGGTCCCAATACCAATTCACCGGGGAGCTGTTTTTT. Its protein product is CASSLGSQYQFTGELFF. J is TRBJ2-2 and V is TRBV11-2, with unresolved D. Germline values: CDR1 SGHAT, CDR2 FQNNGV. The V gene lost 1 base and the J gene lost 4 bases, with 16 bases spanning the gap. The CDR3 runs 17 residues. The full variable domain, its missing parts supplied by reference TRBV11-2 and TRBJ2-2, is EAGVAQSPRYKIIEKRQSVAFWCNPISGHATLYWYQQILGQGPKLLIQFQNNGVVDDSQLPKDRFSAERLKGVDSTLKIQPAKLEDSAVYLCASSLGSQYQFTGELFFGEGSRLTVL.

This clonotype was detected many times. The V and J genes are TRBV12-3 or TRBV12-4 and TRBJ1-4, with 7 bases identical to TRBD1. The CDR3 sequence is 15 residues long. J gave up 5 bases and V 4 bases, and 7 bases lay outside the gene matches. The DNA of the CDR3 is TGTGCCAGCAGTTCATGGGACAGCCTCAATGAAAAACTGTTTTTT. Its protein is CASSSWDSLNEKLFF.

This clonotype was seen at least ten times. The chain is built from TRBV15 and TRBJ2-7; 10 bases are shared with TRBD1. V shed 8 bases, J shed 5 bases, and the junction held 9 bases outside the gene matches. Germline V gene lookup returns CDR1 LNHNV and CDR2 YYDKDF (reference sequence). CDR3 length: 14 residues. The CDR3 DNA reads as TGTGCCACCTCGCGAGGGGGGACAGGGGACGAGCAGTACTTC. Its translation is CATSRGGTGDEQYF.

The sample holds a few counts of this clonotype. The chain has TRBV19 and TRBJ2-1; TRBD2 aligns across 7 bases. The CDR3 loop spans 19 amino acids. The germline V gene encodes CDR1 LNHDA and CDR2 SQIVND (reference sequence). Here the CDR3 reads CATRPILTQGRGIYNEQFF. The CDR3 nucleotides are TGTGCAACTCGTCCGATCTTAACCCAAGGGCGGGGGATCTACAATGAGCAGTTCTTC.

This clonotype has more than one count but fewer than ten. The gene calls are TRBV7-2 and TRBJ1-5; D gene unclear. Trimming cost V 1 base and J 7 bases, with 8 bases left between them. The CDR3 is 13 amino acids. CDR1 is SGHTA, CDR2 FQGNSA, per germline. Here the CDR3 DNA reads TGTGCCAGCAGCTTAGTTGGGCTCCAGCCCCAGCATTTT. Translated: CASSLVGLQPQHF. Full variable domain (rest looked up from reference TRBV7-2 and TRBJ1-5): GAGVSQSPSNKVTEKGKDVELRCDPISGHTALYWYRQSLGQGLEFLIYFQGNSAPDKSGLPSDRFSAERTGGSVSTLTIQRTQQEDSAVYLCASSLVGLQPQHFGDGTRLSIL.

This clonotype appeared many times. The chain has TRBV27 and TRBJ1-6, with TRBD1 matching 7 bases. Germline V gene sequence: CDR1 MNHEY, CDR2 SMNVEV (reference sequence). The CDR3 is 15 residues long. The junction had 12 bases not matched to a gene; V was cut back by 8 bases and J by 8 bases. In DNA, the CDR3 is TGTGCCAGCCAACTTTGGGGACAGTATGATTCACCCCTCCACTTT. Translated: CASQLWGQYDSPLHF.

This clonotype was seen at least ten times. The chain carries TRBV2 and TRBJ1-3, with 7 bases identical to TRBD1. V lost 3 bases to trimming and J lost 4 bases; unmatched junction nucleotides: 3. This CDR3 contains 14 residues. Per the germline V gene, CDR1 is SNHLY and CDR2 is FYNNEI. CDR3 nucleotide sequence: TGTGCCAGCAGTGATCAGGGGGTCGGAAACACCATATATTTT. Translating gives CASSDQGVGNTIYF.

The sample holds many counts of this clonotype. The chain combines TRBV19 with TRBJ1-6; D gene unclear. Germline loops: CDR1 LNHDA, CDR2 SQIVND (reference sequence). V lost 5 bases to trimming and J lost 7 bases, with 9 bases between them. The CDR3 totals 13 residues. The CDR3 DNA reads TGTGCCAGTAGTGTCGATTTCAATTCACCCCTCCACTTT. Protein sequence: CASSVDFNSPLHF.

To note about this clonotype: It may be a read error: a sequence one base away is much more abundant. The rearrangement links TRBV20-1 to TRBJ1-5; 8 bases are a match to TRBD1. The V gene's germline CDR1 is DFQATT and CDR2 SNEGSKA (reference sequence). The CDR3 runs to 15 residues. CDR3 residues: CCARWQGASNQPQHF. The CDR3 nucleotides read TGCTGTGCTAGGTGGCAGGGGGCTAGCAATCAGCCCCAGCATTTT.

This clonotype was observed many times. The gene calls are TRBV11-1 and TRBJ2-5; D perhaps matches TRBD1 (6 bases). This CDR3 comprises 19 residues. Germline-derived CDR1 and CDR2 are SGHAT and FQDESV (reference sequence). V lost 4 bases and J 5 bases, leaving 29 bases between the germline ends. The CDR3 spells CASSSSTPGQGGLWETQYF. CDR3 in DNA: TGTGCCAGCAGCTCCTCCACACCGGGACAAGGAGGTCTGTGGGAGACCCAGTACTTC.

V and J are TRBV11-1 and TRBJ2-3; 14 bases agree with TRBD2. V dropped 5 bases and J dropped 4; count of bases not matched to a gene: 14. This CDR3 is built from 19 residues. Germline values: CDR1 SGHAT, CDR2 FQDESV (reference sequence). The CDR3 loop reads CASSRRIGLAGGRPDTQYF. DNA of the CDR3: TGTGCCAGCAGCCGCCGAATCGGACTAGCGGGAGGCCGCCCAGATACGCAGTATTTT.

This clonotype was found a few times. The rearrangement links TRBV14 to TRBJ1-4; D unresolved. Between the trimmed V and J ends, which lost 0 bases and 6 bases, there was a span of 8 bases. The CDR3 spans 14 residues. Germline V gene data show CDR1 as SGHDN and CDR2 as FVKESK. This chain's CDR3 is CASSQDLKDEKLFF. In DNA, the CDR3 is TGTGCCAGCAGCCAAGATCTTAAAGATGAAAAACTGTTTTTT.

This clonotype was recorded at least ten times. The DNA for the CDR3 is TGCAGCGTTGAGGCCGTTTGGGACAGGGGTTTAGGAGAGACCCAGTACTTC. Encoded protein: CSVEAVWDRGLGETQYF. V and J are TRBV29-1 and TRBJ2-5; 10 nucleotides match TRBD1. J was trimmed by 4 bases and V by 3 bases; bases with no gene match: 14. Looked up from germline, CDR1 is SQVTM and CDR2 is ANQGSEA. The CDR3 has 17 amino acids.

Only a few counts were recorded for this clonotype. The J gene is TRBJ2-1, the V gene TRBV11-1; 9 bases line up with TRBD1. This CDR3 region has 19 residues. After removal of 5 bases from V and 10 bases from J, the junction contained 24 bases not matched to a gene. Germline CDR1 is SGHAT and CDR2 is FQDESV (reference sequence). CDR3 coding DNA: TGTGCCAGCAGCCAGTCCGGGGGACAGGGATTGGGGGCTCTCTGGGAGCAGTTCTTC. Amino acids: CASSQSGGQGLGALWEQFF.

This clonotype was recorded many times. The V and J genes are TRBV12-3 or TRBV12-4 and TRBJ2-5; the match to TRBD2 covers 10 bases. J was trimmed by 5 bases and V by 4 bases; bases with no gene match: 1. This CDR3 is built from 13 residues. The CDR3 bases are TGTGCCAGCAGTTCTAGCGGGGGTGAGACCCAGTACTTC. Protein product: CASSSSGGETQYF.

This clonotype showed up many times. This chain joins TRBV4-1 and TRBJ2-1; TRBD1 is a possible D gene (5 bases). Germline CDR1 reads MGHRA; CDR2 reads YSYEKL. Between the trimmed V and J ends, which lost 1 base and 6 bases, there was a span of 13 bases. The CDR3 has 15 residues. The CDR3 sequence is CASSQVYDSFNEQFF. For the CDR3, the DNA is TGCGCCAGCAGCCAAGTTTATGACAGCTTCAATGAGCAGTTCTTC.

This rearrangement joins TRBV11-3 to TRBJ2-1, with 9 bases identical to TRBD1. With 1 base clipped from V and 2 bases from J, the junction kept 0 bases outside the gene matches. This CDR3 spans 15 amino acids. The germline V gene encodes CDR1 SGHNT and CDR2 YENEEA. The CDR3 protein is CASSLGDRAYNEQFF. In DNA, the CDR3 is TGTGCCAGCAGCTTAGGGGACAGGGCCTACAATGAGCAGTTCTTC.

This clonotype appeared many times. This chain uses TRBV25-1 with TRBJ2-7; the match to TRBD2 covers 9 bases. V shed 3 bases, J shed 5 bases, and the junction held 8 bases outside the gene matches. The CDR3 spans 15 residues. Germline V CDR1 and CDR2: MGHDK, SYGVNS. CDR3 sequence: CASSETSGTFDEQYF. The CDR3 region has the DNA TGTGCCAGCAGTGAGACTAGCGGCACCTTCGACGAGCAGTACTTC.

The chain is built from TRBV6-5 and TRBJ2-7; the D is unclear. CDR3 length: 16 residues. Trimming removed 0 bases at V and 2 bases at J, with 14 bases between. Looked up from germline, CDR1 is MNHEY and CDR2 is SVGAGI. The CDR3 here is CASSYSAGRLTYEQYF. The CDR3 DNA reads TGTGCCAGCAGTTACTCCGCAGGACGGCTGACCTACGAGCAGTACTTC.

This clonotype came up many times. V and J are TRBV6-5 and TRBJ1-3; no reliable D call. In germline, CDR1 is MNHEY, CDR2 SVGAGI. V lost 2 bases and J 4 bases, leaving 9 bases between the germline ends. The CDR3 length is 14 residues. For the CDR3, the DNA is TGTGCCAGCAGTTACGGGGAAGTCGGAAACACCATATATTTT. Protein: CASSYGEVGNTIYF.

This chain joins TRBV29-1 and TRBJ1-2; D unresolved. The CDR3 sequence is 14 residues long. V lost 3 bases, J lost 2 bases, and 13 bases lay in between. CDR1 is SQVTM and CDR2 is ANQGSEA in the germline V gene. The CDR3, as DNA: TGCAGCGTTGAGAACGGCCCGAGAAACTATGGCTACACCTTC. Its translation is CSVENGPRNYGYTF. Based on the CDR3 plus reference TRBV29-1 and TRBJ1-2, the full variable domain is SAVISQKPSRDICQRGTSLTIQCQVDSQVTMMFWYRQQPGQSLTLIATANQGSEATYESGFVIDKFPISRPNLTFSTLTVSNMSPEDSSIYLCSVENGPRNYGYTFGSGTRLTVV.

This clonotype was detected many times. The genes are TRBV7-9 and TRBJ2-7; TRBD2 matches 15 bases. The CDR3 has 15 residues. V was pared by 3 bases and J by 6 bases, with 3 bases of the junction left unmatched. Germline assignment: CDR1 SEHNR and CDR2 FQNEAQ (reference sequence). The CDR3 region has the DNA TGTGCCAGCAGCTTGGGACTAGCGGGAGGAGGCGAGCAGTACTTC. It yields the protein CASSLGLAGGGEQYF.

This clonotype was counted at least ten times. CDR3 protein: CSVSGPYEQYF. The CDR3, as DNA: TGCAGCGTTTCCGGCCCCTACGAGCAGTACTTC. The V and J genes are TRBV29-1 and TRBJ2-7; D unclear. Per germline, CDR1 SQVTM and CDR2 ANQGSEA. The V and J ends lost 5 bases and 2 bases respectively, with 7 bases between them. The CDR3 loop spans 11 amino acids.

This clonotype was detected many times. The rearrangement links TRBV20-1 to TRBJ2-1, with TRBD2 identical over 9 bases. The CDR3 has 16 residues. Losses at the gene ends were 3 bases for V and 3 bases for J; bases not matched to a gene: 9. Germline loops: CDR1 DFQATT, CDR2 SNEGSKA (reference sequence). As DNA, the CDR3 is TGCAGTGCTAGGTCGCTGGCGGGAGGGCTCTACAATGAGCAGTTCTTC. Translated, it gives CSARSLAGGLYNEQFF.

The chain carries TRBV28 and TRBJ2-3; tentative D call: TRBD1 (5 bases). The CDR3 is made up of 14 amino acids. Deletions cut 3 bases from V and 2 bases from J, with 9 bases between. From germline, CDR1 is MDHEN and CDR2 SYDVKM. The CDR3 reads CASSLGQDTDTQYF. The DNA for the CDR3 is TGTGCCAGCAGTTTGGGGCAGGACACAGATACGCAGTATTTT.

Ten or more counts support this clonotype. The rearrangement uses TRBV5-1 and TRBJ1-5, with 8 bases identical to TRBD1. Germline-derived CDR1 and CDR2 are SGHRS and YFSETQ. J lost 2 bases, V lost 3 bases, and 1 base had no gene match. CDR3 length: 14 amino acids. The CDR3 region has the DNA TGCGCCAGCAGCTCACAGGGGGGCAATCAGCCCCAGCATTTT. Protein product: CASSSQGGNQPQHF.

The sample holds many counts of this clonotype. V usage is TRBV12-3 or TRBV12-4 and J usage is TRBJ2-7; 8 bases line up with TRBD2. The CDR3 contains 15 residues. J was trimmed by 0 bases and V by 6 bases; bases with no gene match: 7. The CDR3 nucleotides are TGTGCCAGCAGCTCTGAGCGGGAGAGCTCCTACGAGCAGTACTTC. Amino acid sequence: CASSSERESSYEQYF.

This clonotype came up a few times. J is TRBJ2-2 and V is TRBV11-2; D is unresolved. This CDR3 has 14 residues. Per germline, CDR1 SGHAT and CDR2 FQNNGV. Trimming pared 2 bases from V and 1 base from J, leaving 5 bases between. The CDR3 loop is CASSLRMNTGELFF. The CDR3 region has the DNA TGTGCCAGCAGCTTACGGATGAACACCGGGGAGCTGTTTTTT. The variable domain in full, completed from reference TRBV11-2 and TRBJ2-2, reads EAGVAQSPRYKIIEKRQSVAFWCNPISGHATLYWYQQILGQGPKLLIQFQNNGVVDDSQLPKDRFSAERLKGVDSTLKIQPAKLEDSAVYLCASSLRMNTGELFFGEGSRLTVL.